A single T cell receptor beta chain is shown here with its context. Its antigen is as yet unknown. The source of the sample is a study of shared clonotypes between healthy human individuals. About the study: CD4 naive and CD4 memory each took three plates per donor, while CD8 naive took two and CD8 memory one.

The repertoire was sequenced with immunoSEQ multiplex PCR; TCRdb's copy has only in-frame clones and lacks some. Of nearly 2 million clones listed, about 95% are singletons. Findings and caveats of the study: With four donors compared, 4% to 5.5% of naive CD4 clonotypes were shared. Larger richness was generally estimated for naive than memory subsets.

As defined, naive CD8 cells were CD45RO-negative and positively selected for CCR7, with terminally differentiated effector memory CD45RA+ cells excluded. Per germline, CDR1 MNHEY and CDR2 SMNVEV (reference sequence). The CDR3 is 13 amino acids. After removal of 3 bases from V and 4 bases from J, the junction contained 3 bases not matched to a gene. The genes are TRBV27 and TRBJ2-7; 7 positions agree with TRBD1. The sample comprised naive CD8+ T cells sorted from blood. The TCR comes from a man younger than 35 in good health. For the CDR3, the DNA is TGTGCCAGCAGTTTGGCGACAGGGTACGAGCAGTACTTC. Protein product: CASSLATGYEQYF.